Sequencing of this TCR beta chain was carried out in a study of blood T cells in healthy people across ages. Overall study findings and caveats: Long-lived and aged donors differed, with more naive CD4+ cells and higher diversity in the long-lived.

A second PCR, run for about 7 to 11 cycles, used a sample-barcoded 5' primer plus a J-beta primer mix. Every cDNA was tagged by a template-switch adaptor with 12 random nucleotides. Per sample, CDR3-containing paired-end reads numbered at least 3 million. TCRdb re-derived calls from the 5' RACE reads in MiXCR, one entry per CDR3 protein. Among 1.5 million to 2 million distinct CDR3 sequences listed, 28% were seen once. Germline trimming cut 0 bases from V and 4 bases from J; bases unmatched to any gene: 4. The germline CDR1 and CDR2 sequences are LGHDT and YNNKEL (reference sequence). The CDR3 is made up of 15 amino acids. Each donor was a healthy Caucasian individual from Russia, aged roughly 6 to 95. This clonotype came up a few times. Its antigen remains unidentified.

This TCR came from a woman aged 25 to 39 in good health. The chain has TRBV3-1 and TRBJ2-3; 7 bases agree with TRBD2. Material for sequencing was blood. CDR3 sequence reads: CASSQDGLGADTQYF. The CDR3 region has the DNA TGTGCCAGCAGCCAAGACGGACTAGGGGCAGATACGCAGTATTTT.